A selection of T cell receptor beta chains follows, all from one sample in a study of T cells in Graves' hyperthyroidism and ophthalmopathy. TCRdb called the multiplex PCR reads again in MiXCR, with one record for every CDR3 protein. The sample has fewer than 500,000 distinct CDR3 sequences; approximately 15% are singletons. The source material was blood. These receptors all come from a woman in her twenties or thirties with Graves' ophthalmopathy. The CDR3 runs from the conserved cysteine through the conserved F or W. Fields, in order: clone size, D gene, V gene, J gene, CDR3 protein, CDR3 DNA. The D gene is left open where the match is weak. Size is stated for part of the rows, as once, few or many counts, or as a class when the clone is expanded.

clone_size: once; d_call: TRBD2; v_call: TRBV19; j_call: TRBJ2-1; cdr3_aa: CASSKNGGAMHNEQFF; cdr3_nt: TGTGCCAGTAGTAAAAACGGGGGGGCTATGCACAATGAGCAGTTCTTC
clone_size: many; d_call: -; v_call: TRBV3-1; j_call: TRBJ2-5; cdr3_aa: CASSQDGQIQETQYF; cdr3_nt: TGTGCCAGCAGCCAAGATGGACAAATCCAAGAGACCCAGTACTTC
clone_size: many; d_call: -; v_call: TRBV2; j_call: TRBJ2-7; cdr3_aa: CASSEGGLGEQYF; cdr3_nt: TGTGCCAGCAGTGAAGGGGGGCTGGGCGAGCAGTACTTC
clone_size: many; d_call: TRBD2; v_call: TRBV7-2; j_call: TRBJ2-1; cdr3_aa: CASSLGLAGGGQFF; cdr3_nt: TGTGCCAGCAGCTTAGGACTAGCGGGGGGGGGACAGTTCTTC
clone_size: -; d_call: -; v_call: TRBV27; j_call: TRBJ1-6; cdr3_aa: CASSLHYNSPLHF; cdr3_nt: TGTGCCAGCAGTTTGCACTATAATTCACCCCTCCACTTT
clone_size: -; d_call: TRBD2; v_call: TRBV24-1; j_call: TRBJ2-5; cdr3_aa: CATSDWASGGIQETQYF; cdr3_nt: TGTGCCACCAGTGATTGGGCTAGCGGGGGGATACAAGAGACCCAGTACTTC
clone_size: -; d_call: -; v_call: TRBV19; j_call: TRBJ2-7; cdr3_aa: CASSIINSRGLYNEQYF; cdr3_nt: TGTGCCAGTAGTATTATTAACAGTAGGGGCCTCTACAATGAGCAGTACTTC
clone_size: many; d_call: TRBD1; v_call: TRBV15; j_call: TRBJ2-3; cdr3_aa: CATSSGTEYTDTQYF; cdr3_nt: TGTGCCACCAGCAGCGGGACAGAGTACACAGATACGCAGTATTTT
clone_size: many; d_call: TRBD1; v_call: TRBV5-1; j_call: TRBJ1-1; cdr3_aa: CASSEPGQGVTEAFF; cdr3_nt: TGCGCCAGCAGCGAACCGGGACAGGGCGTAACTGAAGCTTTCTTT
clone_size: many; d_call: -; v_call: TRBV5-1; j_call: TRBJ1-2; cdr3_aa: CASSLRQDSYGYTF; cdr3_nt: TGCGCCAGCAGCCTCCGACAGGATTCCTATGGCTACACCTTC
clone_size: many; d_call: -; v_call: TRBV12-3/TRBV12-4; j_call: TRBJ1-1; cdr3_aa: CASSLLPVDTEAFF; cdr3_nt: TGTGCCAGCAGTTTATTACCGGTGGACACTGAAGCTTTCTTT
clone_size: -; d_call: -; v_call: TRBV12-3/TRBV12-4; j_call: TRBJ1-6; cdr3_aa: CASSLLESSPLHF; cdr3_nt: TGTGCCAGCAGTTTACTCGAGAGTTCACCCCTCCACTTT
clone_size: few; d_call: -; v_call: TRBV5-1; j_call: TRBJ2-5; cdr3_aa: CASSLDWGEETQYF; cdr3_nt: TGCGCCAGCAGCTTGGACTGGGGGGAAGAGACCCAGTACTTC
clone_size: many; d_call: -; v_call: TRBV6-2/TRBV6-3; j_call: TRBJ2-1; cdr3_aa: CASGRERYEQFF; cdr3_nt: TGTGCCAGCGGACGAGAGAGGTATGAGCAGTTCTTC
clone_size: many; d_call: -; v_call: TRBV7-2; j_call: TRBJ2-1; cdr3_aa: CASSLVLNEQFF; cdr3_nt: TGTGCCAGCAGCTTAGTACTCAATGAGCAGTTCTTC
clone_size: many; d_call: -; v_call: TRBV18; j_call: TRBJ1-1; cdr3_aa: CASSPQVMNTEAFF; cdr3_nt: TGTGCCAGCTCACCACAGGTTATGAACACTGAAGCTTTCTTT
clone_size: many; d_call: TRBD1; v_call: TRBV30; j_call: TRBJ1-2; cdr3_aa: CAWRHRDRSNYGYTF; cdr3_nt: TGTGCCTGGAGACACCGGGACAGGAGTAACTATGGCTACACCTTC
clone_size: -; d_call: -; v_call: TRBV12-3/TRBV12-4; j_call: TRBJ2-3; cdr3_aa: CASSLGLRAPDTQYF; cdr3_nt: TGTGCCAGCAGTTTGGGCCTTCGAGCTCCAGATACGCAGTATTTT
clone_size: -; d_call: TRBD1; v_call: TRBV15; j_call: TRBJ1-5; cdr3_aa: CATSWDRVSNQPQHF; cdr3_nt: TGTGCCACCAGCTGGGACAGGGTTAGCAATCAGCCCCAGCATTTT
clone_size: few; d_call: -; v_call: TRBV28; j_call: TRBJ1-5; cdr3_aa: CASRPGRNQPQHF; cdr3_nt: TGTGCCAGCAGACCAGGACGCAATCAGCCCCAGCATTTT
clone_size: many; d_call: -; v_call: TRBV30; j_call: TRBJ1-3; cdr3_aa: CAWSPGPSGNTIYF; cdr3_nt: TGTGCCTGGTCTCCGGGGCCCTCTGGAAACACCATATATTTT
clone_size: many; d_call: -; v_call: TRBV6-1; j_call: TRBJ1-2; cdr3_aa: CASSESQRYNYGYTF; cdr3_nt: TGTGCCAGCAGTGAATCTCAGAGGTATAACTATGGCTACACCTTC
clone_size: many; d_call: -; v_call: TRBV20-1; j_call: TRBJ2-7; cdr3_aa: CSASAKGSEYEQYF; cdr3_nt: TGCAGTGCTAGCGCGAAGGGGTCAGAATACGAGCAGTACTTC